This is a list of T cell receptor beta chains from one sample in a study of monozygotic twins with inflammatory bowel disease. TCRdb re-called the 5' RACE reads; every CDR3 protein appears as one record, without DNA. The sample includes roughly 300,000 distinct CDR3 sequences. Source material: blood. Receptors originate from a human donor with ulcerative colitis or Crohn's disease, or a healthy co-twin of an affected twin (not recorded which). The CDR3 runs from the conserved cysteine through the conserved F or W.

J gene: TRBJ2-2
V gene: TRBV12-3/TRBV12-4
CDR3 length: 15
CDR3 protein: CASSRTGQNTGELFF

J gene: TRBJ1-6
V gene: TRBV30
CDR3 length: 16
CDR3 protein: CAWRLQGTGYNSPLHF

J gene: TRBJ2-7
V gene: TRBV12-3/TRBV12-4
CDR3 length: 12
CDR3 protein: CASSLDGHEQYF

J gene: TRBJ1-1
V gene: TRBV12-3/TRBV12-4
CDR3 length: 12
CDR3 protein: CASSYTRIEAFF

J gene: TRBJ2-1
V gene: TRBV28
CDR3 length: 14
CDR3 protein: CASSPVGDYNEQFF

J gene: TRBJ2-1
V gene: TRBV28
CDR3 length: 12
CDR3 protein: CASSLNYYEQFF

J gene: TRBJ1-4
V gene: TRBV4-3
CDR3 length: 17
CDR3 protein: CASSQVGTEFHNEKLFF

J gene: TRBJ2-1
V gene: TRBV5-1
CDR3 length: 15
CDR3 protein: CASSVAGTAYNEQFF

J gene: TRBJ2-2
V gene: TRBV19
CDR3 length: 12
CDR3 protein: CASGRFTGELFF

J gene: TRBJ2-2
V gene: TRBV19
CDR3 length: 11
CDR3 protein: CASRSGGELFF

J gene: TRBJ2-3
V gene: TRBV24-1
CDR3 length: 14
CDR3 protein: CATSGQGFADTQYF